The entry below describes one T cell receptor (beta chain). Its antigen is still unknown. No much larger clone is present one base from it, and per-base qualities are unavailable. The data stem from a study of blood T cell repertoires in COVID-19 (dated by TCRdb to the early 2020s). About the investigation overall: Samples from collaborators originated in the United States, Italy and Spain and spanned both the acute and convalescent phases of COVID-19. The prospective study material was composed of cDNA or gDNA derived from T cells, B-cell-depleted T cells, or PBMCs. Deeply sampled blood TCRbeta repertoires from subjects exposed to, actively infected with, or recovered from COVID-19 were included in the dataset. The repertoires were released in a freely available public database intended as a resource for research on the immune response to SARS-CoV-2. The samples were drawn from two sources: the first 160 participants of the ongoing ImmuneRACE study, and 1,000 to 1,500 subjects contributed by 6 global collaborators. Sample metadata almost always included a de-identified subject ID, COVID-19 status, age in years and sex. Where available, HLA class I and class II types were obtained from metadata supplied by the sample provider rather than from assay-based typing.

Collaborating institutions collected whole blood in K2EDTA tubes following their own protocols. For TCRbeta analysis, collaborator samples were shipped as frozen whole blood, as isolated PBMCs, or as DNA extracted from either sample type. The paper as a whole reports these results and caveats: The amount of clinical and demographic metadata varied by source and participant and was provided uncurated.

The germline V gene yields SQVTM for CDR1 and ANQGSEA for CDR2. V is reduced by 7 bases and J by 2 bases, leaving a spacing of 14 bases between them. Including the terminal cysteine and phenylalanine, the CDR3 comprises 14 residues. Only CDR3 DNA remains: 42 bases, in frame from the first base. The immunoSEQ Assay, a bias-controlled multiplex PCR, was used to amplify TCRbeta CDR3 regions from genomic DNA. The study's own analysis went as follows. Within the assay, amplification of reference gene primers was used to estimate how many nucleated cells each sample contained. Sequence reads were collapsed and filtered to measure the absolute abundance of every unique TCRbeta CDR3 rearrangement. For each sample, productive Simpson clonality was calculated by taking the square root of Simpson's diversity index across productive rearrangements. The source is immuneACCESS, and TCRdb retained only in-frame sequences with V and J called. Part of the clones is not carried over; for the studies checked, unresolved V genes explain less than half of this, and the remainder is unexplained. The V and J calls and the clone size are those of that table, but D and trimming were determined from the DNA. Within this sample are some 130,000 clones, with approximately 74% of them counted one time only. In total, the top ten clones hold 1.9% of the sample.

Recombination linked TRBV29-1 to TRBJ1-4; TRBD1 is possibly the D segment (5 matching bases). The TCR originated in a woman aged 65 to 85 with acute or convalescent COVID-19. The sequenced sample consisted of peripheral blood. The CDR3 corresponds to CSAGGADTNEKLFF. The bases are TGCAGCGCGGGAGGGGCGGATACTAATGAAAAACTGTTTTTT.